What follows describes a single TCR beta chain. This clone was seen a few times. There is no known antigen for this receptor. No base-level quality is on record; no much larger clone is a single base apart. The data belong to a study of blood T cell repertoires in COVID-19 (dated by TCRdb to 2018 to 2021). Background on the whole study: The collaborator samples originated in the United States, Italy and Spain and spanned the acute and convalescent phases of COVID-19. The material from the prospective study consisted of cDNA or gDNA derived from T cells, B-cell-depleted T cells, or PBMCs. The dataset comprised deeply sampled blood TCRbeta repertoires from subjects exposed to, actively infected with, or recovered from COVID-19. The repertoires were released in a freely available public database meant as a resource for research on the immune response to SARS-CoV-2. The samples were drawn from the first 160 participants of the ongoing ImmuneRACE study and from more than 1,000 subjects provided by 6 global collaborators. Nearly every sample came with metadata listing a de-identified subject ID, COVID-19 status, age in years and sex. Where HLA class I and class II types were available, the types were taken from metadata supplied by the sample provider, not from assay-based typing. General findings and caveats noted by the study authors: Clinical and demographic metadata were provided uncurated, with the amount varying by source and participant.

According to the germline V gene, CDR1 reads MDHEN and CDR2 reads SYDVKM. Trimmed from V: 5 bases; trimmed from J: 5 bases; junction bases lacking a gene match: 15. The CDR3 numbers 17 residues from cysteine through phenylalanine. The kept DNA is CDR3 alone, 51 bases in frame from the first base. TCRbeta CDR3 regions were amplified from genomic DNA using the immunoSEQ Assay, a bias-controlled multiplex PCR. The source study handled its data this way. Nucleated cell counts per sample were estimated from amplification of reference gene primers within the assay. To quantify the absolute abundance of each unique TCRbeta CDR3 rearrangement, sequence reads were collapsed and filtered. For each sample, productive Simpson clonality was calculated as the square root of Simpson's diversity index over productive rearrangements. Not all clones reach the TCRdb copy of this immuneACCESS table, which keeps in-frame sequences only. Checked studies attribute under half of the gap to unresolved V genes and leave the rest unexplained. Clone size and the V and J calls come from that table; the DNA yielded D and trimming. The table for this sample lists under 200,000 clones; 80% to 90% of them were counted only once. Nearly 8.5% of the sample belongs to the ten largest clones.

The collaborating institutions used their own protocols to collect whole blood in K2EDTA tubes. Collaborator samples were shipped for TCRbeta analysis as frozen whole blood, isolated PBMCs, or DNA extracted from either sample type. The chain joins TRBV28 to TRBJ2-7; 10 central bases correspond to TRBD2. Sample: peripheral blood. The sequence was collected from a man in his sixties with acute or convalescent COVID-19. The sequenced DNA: TGTGCCAGCAGTATGCGAGAGCGGGAGGGGACTAAGGACGAGCAGTACTTC. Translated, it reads CASSMREREGTKDEQYF.